This TCR beta chain is drawn from a study of control samples from healthy donors and cancer patients. Assay: immunoSEQ multiplex PCR; the TCRdb copy retains only in-frame clones and omits some. The sample lists some 41,000 clones; approximately 89% were seen once. Germline V CDR1 and CDR2: MNHEY, SMNVEV (reference sequence). This CDR3 region has 13 residues. Trimming left V 3 bases short and J 3 bases short, with 9 bases between. The rearrangement joins TRBV27 to TRBJ2-7; D may be TRBD2 (5 bases). The TCR comes from an older woman with lung cancer. Input material: PBMCs. The CDR3 nucleotides read TGTGCCAGCAGTTTCGGTGAGGGCTACGAGCAGTACTTC. It encodes CASSFGEGYEQYF.